The present entry profiles one T cell receptor beta chain with its context. These data come from a study of T cell responses to AZD1222 COVID-19 vaccine. The length of the CDR3 is 17 residues. Germline V gives CDR1 LNHNV, CDR2 YYDKDF (reference sequence). V shed 0 bases and J 0 bases; nucleotides not matched to a gene: 5. The data were produced by immunoSEQ multiplex PCR, yet TCRdb's version contains in-frame clones alone and is incomplete. Of some 190,000 clones in the sample, roughly nine tenths were seen once. The sequence derives from an adult in good health. The chain joins TRBV15 to TRBJ1-5; 7 bases line up with TRBD1. The sample here was peripheral blood, taken on day 0 of AZD1222 vaccination. CDR3: CATSRDRGGYSNQPQHF. The CDR3 DNA reads TGTGCCACCAGCAGAGACAGGGGGGGATATAGCAATCAGCCCCAGCATTTT.